These 11 T cell receptor beta chains share one sample of origin, sequenced in a study of T cell responses to AZD1222 COVID-19 vaccine. Sequencing was performed with immunoSEQ multiplex PCR; in TCRdb, only in-frame clones are kept and a portion is missing. The sample includes some 150,000 clones, more than 75% seen only once; the top ten take 5%. The sequences come from peripheral blood, collected on day 0 of AZD1222 vaccination. The receptors come from an adult in good health.

The J gene is TRBJ1-2, the V gene TRBV19; a weak D match, TRBD1 (6 bases). The CDR3 is 16 amino acids. CDR1 is LNHDA and CDR2 is SQIVND in the germline V gene (reference sequence). V dropped 4 bases and J dropped 5 bases, with 20 bases sitting between them. The CDR3 nucleotides are TGTGCCAGTAGTACGCCGGGACACCCACGAGGTTATGGCTACACCTTC. This gives the protein CASSTPGHPRGYGYTF.

This rearrangement joins TRBV5-1 to TRBJ2-5; D perhaps matches TRBD2 (6 bases). The CDR3 runs to 10 residues. Germline-derived CDR1 and CDR2 are SGHRS and YFSETQ. CDR3 in amino acids: CAVAEETQYF. The CDR3 DNA sequence: TGCGCTGTAGCGGAAGAGACCCAGTACTTC.

The V call is TRBV7-3, the J call TRBJ2-5; D is unclear. Per germline, CDR1 SGHTA and CDR2 FQGTGA. The CDR3 runs 15 residues. Trimming shortened V by 3 bases and J by 5 bases, and 16 bases separated the two germline ends. CDR3 in DNA: TGTGCCAGCAGCTTTCCCGGTTCCGGTATGGAGACCCAGTACTTC. Protein sequence: CASSFPGSGMETQYF.

Here the CDR3 reads CASSQGGSGRVNEKLFF. The CDR3 DNA reads TGCGCCAGCAGCCAAGGAGGGTCGGGCAGGGTTAATGAAAAACTGTTTTTT. This chain connects TRBV4-3 to TRBJ1-4; a possible D gene is TRBD1 (5 bases). Trimming removed 1 base at V and 4 bases at J, with 16 bases between. The CDR3 length is 17 residues. The germline gives CDR1 LGHNA, CDR2 YSLEER.

The V and J genes are TRBV7-2 and TRBJ2-1, with 8 bases matching TRBD2. Trimming took 7 bases from V and 7 from J; bases not matched to a gene: 12. The CDR3 contains 15 residues. Germline CDR1 and CDR2: SGHTA and FQGNSA. The CDR3 DNA follows: TGTGCCAGCACCTTTACCGGGACTAGAGTAAATGAGCAGTTCTTC. It encodes CASTFTGTRVNEQFF. The variable domain in full, with the rest retrieved from reference TRBV7-2 and TRBJ2-1, is GAGVSQSPSNKVTEKGKDVELRCDPISGHTALYWYRQSLGQGLEFLIYFQGNSAPDKSGLPSDRFSAERTGGSVSTLTIQRTQQEDSAVYLCASTFTGTRVNEQFFGPGTRLTVL.

The chain has TRBV5-4 and TRBJ2-1; possibly TRBD1 or TRBD2 for D (5 bases each). This CDR3 contains 12 residues. Germline V lookup: CDR1 SGHNT, CDR2 YYREEE (reference sequence). Trimming shortened V by 0 bases and J by 10 bases, and 8 bases separated the two germline ends. The CDR3: CASSLGGREQFF. The CDR3 DNA reads TGTGCCAGCAGCTTGGGGGGGAGAGAGCAGTTCTTC.

V and J are TRBV7-2 and TRBJ2-7; the D is unclear. Per the germline V gene, CDR1 is SGHTA and CDR2 is FQGNSA. Trimming removed 4 bases at V and 0 bases at J, with 13 bases between. This CDR3 comprises 15 residues. CDR3 sequence reads: CASSSGFHSSYEQYF. The CDR3, as DNA: TGTGCCAGCAGCTCAGGATTTCACAGCTCCTACGAGCAGTACTTC.

The genes are TRBV11-3 and TRBJ2-3; possibly TRBD2 for D (6 bases). The CDR3 totals 13 residues. CDR1 is SGHNT and CDR2 is YENEEA in the germline V gene. V gave up 4 bases and J gave up 5 bases, with 10 bases separating them. The CDR3 loop is CASSYGTGDTQYF. As DNA, the CDR3 is TGTGCCAGCAGCTACGGGACTGGAGATACGCAGTATTTT. The whole variable domain, remainder taken from reference TRBV11-3 and TRBJ2-3, is EAGVVQSPRYKIIEKKQPVAFWCNPISGHNTLYWYLQNLGQGPELLIRYENEEAVDDSQLPKDRFSAERLKGVDSTLKIQPAELGDSAVYLCASSYGTGDTQYFGPGTRLTVL.

The chain carries TRBV19 and TRBJ2-5, with 16 positions matching TRBD2. J lost 5 bases, V lost 6 bases, and 9 bases had no gene match. Looked up from germline, CDR1 is LNHDA and CDR2 is SQIVND (reference sequence). This CDR3 has 17 residues. The CDR3 protein is CASSLGLAGGGEETQYF. The CDR3 DNA is TGTGCCAGTAGCCTGGGACTAGCGGGAGGGGGGGAGGAGACCCAGTACTTC.

This chain uses TRBV7-9 with TRBJ2-5; no clear D. This CDR3 region has 13 residues. CDR1 and CDR2 (germline): SEHNR, FQNEAQ (reference sequence). V gave up 5 bases and J gave up 1 base, with 8 bases separating them. CDR3 residues: CASSEQSQETQYF. The CDR3 DNA is TGTGCCAGCAGCGAACAGAGCCAAGAGACCCAGTACTTC.

This chain connects TRBV6-2 or TRBV6-3 to TRBJ2-7; a weak D match, TRBD2 (6 bases). The CDR3 is 16 residues long. Trimming removed 8 bases from V and 0 bases from J, with 20 bases in between. Germline assignment: CDR1 MNHEY and CDR2 SVGEGT. CDR3 nucleotides: TGTGCCAGCCGCCGATGGGGGGTCCAAAGCTCCTACGAGCAGTACTTC. Encoded protein: CASRRWGVQSSYEQYF.